These 20 T cell receptor beta chains originate from one sample sequenced in a study of regulatory T cells in long-lasting Graves disease. Time point meaning: newly diagnosed GD, antithyroid drugs for less than 3 months. PBMC-extracted RNA yielded the TCR library. Through Arm-PCR of CDR3 regions and iRepertoire HTBI primers, TCR beta libraries were built. TCRdb reprocessed the multiplex PCR reads with MiXCR, giving one entry per CDR3 protein. This table has a few hundred thousand distinct CDR3 sequences, approximately 15% appearing once. These sequences were also reported in another study, on T cells in Graves' hyperthyroidism and ophthalmopathy.

This sample comprised peripheral blood mononuclear cells (PBMCs), obtained at new diagnosis, from a patient treated with antithyroid drugs. The receptors derive from a woman aged 45-59 years with Graves disease.

Here the CDR3 reads CASISGQGVGQPQHF. CDR3 DNA: TGTGCCAGCATCTCGGGACAGGGGGTAGGGCAGCCCCAGCATTTT. The V call is TRBV28, the J call TRBJ1-5, with 11 positions matching TRBD1. The CDR3 length is 15 residues. Germline lookup yields CDR1 MDHEN and CDR2 SYDVKM. V lost 7 bases, J lost 7 bases, and 9 bases stayed unmatched. Drawing the rest from reference TRBV28 and TRBJ1-5, the complete variable domain is DVKVTQSSRYLVKRTGEKVFLECVQDMDHENMFWYRQDPGLGLRLIYFSYDVKMKEKGDIPEGYSVSREKKERFSLILESASTNQTSMYLCASISGQGVGQPQHFGDGTRLSIL.

This clonotype appeared many times. This chain joins TRBV2 and TRBJ2-3, with D uncertain. V shed 10 bases and J shed 2 bases, with 7 bases lying between them. This CDR3 has 11 amino acids. Germline CDR1 is SNHLY and CDR2 is FYNNEI. The CDR3 DNA follows: TGTGCCATTATACTCACAGATACGCAGTATTTT. Encoded protein: CAIILTDTQYF.

This clonotype has just a few counts. The rearrangement uses TRBV6-1 and TRBJ1-5; 10 bases fit TRBD1. CDR3 size: 15 residues. V lost 6 bases, J lost 4 bases, and 6 bases stayed unmatched. CDR1 and CDR2 from the germline V gene are MNHNS and SASEGT. This CDR3 is CASRRDRGANQPQHF. The CDR3 DNA reads as TGTGCCAGCAGACGGGACAGGGGCGCTAATCAGCCCCAGCATTTT.

The chain links TRBV11-2 to TRBJ2-7; a possible D gene is TRBD1 (6 bases). The CDR3 sequence is 13 residues long. The V end lost 3 bases, the J end lost 3 bases, and 9 bases lay between the germline ends. Germline assignment: CDR1 SGHAT and CDR2 FQNNGV. Written as DNA, the CDR3 is TGTGCCAGCAGCTTTCAGGGGAACTACGAGCAGTACTTC. Its protein is CASSFQGNYEQYF.

This clonotype was detected ten times or more. The chain combines TRBV20-1 with TRBJ2-3, with 9 bases aligning to TRBD2. Germline-derived CDR1 and CDR2 are DFQATT and SNEGSKA (reference sequence). This CDR3 has 17 residues. The J segment lost 4 bases and the V segment lost 3 bases, leaving 14 bases of the junction unmatched. The CDR3 region has the DNA TGCAGTGCTAGCCCAGGGCGTAGCGGGAGTGTATCAGATACGCAGTATTTT. It translates to CSASPGRSGSVSDTQYF.

This clonotype was recorded a few times. The chain is built from TRBV11-2 and TRBJ2-7; D gene ambiguous. Looked up from germline, CDR1 is SGHAT and CDR2 is FQNNGV. The CDR3 length is 15 residues. V lost 0 bases, J lost 2 bases, and 11 bases lay in between. In nucleotides, the CDR3 is TGTGCCAGCAGCTTAGATACAGTAAATACCTACGAGCAGTACTTC. Encoded protein: CASSLDTVNTYEQYF.

This sequence joins TRBV20-1 and TRBJ2-3, with D perhaps being TRBD1 or TRBD2 (5 bases each). Trimming removed 5 bases at V and 0 bases at J, with 21 bases between. Germline V gives CDR1 DFQATT, CDR2 SNEGSKA (reference sequence). The CDR3 has 17 amino acids. This chain's CDR3 is CSAPPPMGRASTDTQYF. The CDR3 bases are TGCAGTGCTCCCCCACCGATGGGGCGGGCCAGCACAGATACGCAGTATTTT.

This clonotype has ten or more counts. This chain connects TRBV24-1 to TRBJ2-6; no clear D. CDR1 and CDR2 from the germline V gene are KGHDR and SFDVKD. V dropped 5 bases and J dropped 4 bases, with 20 bases sitting between them. The CDR3 totals 18 residues. CDR3 sequence: CATSAADAAAAGANVLTF. Here the CDR3 DNA reads TGTGCCACCAGTGCCGCGGACGCGGCAGCCGCGGGGGCCAACGTCCTGACTTTC.

The rearrangement joins TRBV5-1 to TRBJ1-3, with no clear D. There are 14 residues in the CDR3. CDR1 and CDR2 (germline): SGHRS, YFSETQ. Trimming removed 0 bases from V and 2 bases from J, with 6 bases in between. DNA of the CDR3: TGCGCCAGCAGCTTGGAGTCCGCTGGAAACACCATATATTTT. Translated: CASSLESAGNTIYF.

This clonotype has ten or more counts. The chain has TRBV28 and TRBJ1-1, with D possibly matching TRBD1 (6 bases). The CDR3 has 15 residues. Trimming removed 6 bases at V and 0 bases at J, with 14 bases between. The germline V gene encodes CDR1 MDHEN and CDR2 SYDVKM. The CDR3 spells CASSWTAGMNTEAFF. The CDR3 DNA follows: TGTGCCAGCAGCTGGACAGCTGGAATGAACACTGAAGCTTTCTTT.

To note about this clonotype: One end of the junction fails to match germline, which may point to a read error. The rearrangement uses TRBV3-1 and TRBJ2-2; 7 bases align to TRBD2. CDR3 length equals 13 residues. Germline assignment: CDR1 LGHDT and CDR2 YNNKEL (reference sequence). The CDR3 DNA follows: TGTACCAGCGGGGTCCCGAACACCGGGGAGCTGTTTTTT. This encodes CTSGVPNTGELFF.

This clonotype was seen ten or more times. The chain combines TRBV29-1 with TRBJ2-5, with 8 bases aligning to TRBD1. The CDR3 contains 13 residues. Germline CDR1 is SQVTM and CDR2 is ANQGSEA. V shed 6 bases and J 4 bases; nucleotides not matched to a gene: 7. CDR3 loop: CSVRTGKGETQYF. The CDR3 coding sequence is TGCAGCGTGAGGACAGGGAAAGGAGAGACCCAGTACTTC.

This clonotype was detected ten times or more. The V and J genes are TRBV28 and TRBJ2-7, with 8 bases identical to TRBD1. Trimming took 1 base from V and 4 from J; bases not matched to a gene: 12. There are 17 residues in the CDR3. Germline V lookup: CDR1 MDHEN, CDR2 SYDVKM. For the CDR3, the DNA is TGTGCCAGCAGTTTATCGGTTCCCGGACAGGGTAGTTACGAGCAGTACTTC. It codes for CASSLSVPGQGSYEQYF.

The table lists this clonotype with many counts. The chain couples TRBV27 to TRBJ2-1; 7 nucleotides agree with TRBD2. Losses at the gene ends were 5 bases for V and 3 bases for J; bases not matched to a gene: 13. This CDR3 contains 17 residues. Germline lookup yields CDR1 MNHEY and CDR2 SMNVEV (reference sequence). The CDR3 sequence: CASSPLRTGGGYNEQFF. CDR3 nucleotides: TGTGCCAGCAGTCCTCTGAGGACGGGGGGAGGCTACAATGAGCAGTTCTTC.

This clonotype came up many times. V usage is TRBV20-1 and J usage is TRBJ2-7, with D tentatively TRBD2 (5 bases). The germline CDR1 and CDR2 sequences are DFQATT and SNEGSKA (reference sequence). Trimming took 1 base from V and 3 from J, leaving 19 bases between them. The CDR3 has 16 residues. CDR3 residues: CSARVAGGSGHYEQYF. The CDR3 region has the DNA TGCAGTGCTAGAGTGGCCGGCGGGTCGGGTCACTACGAGCAGTACTTC.

This clonotype was seen a handful of times. V usage is TRBV5-4 and J usage is TRBJ2-1; 11 nucleotides align to TRBD2. Germline V lookup: CDR1 SGHNT, CDR2 YYREEE (reference sequence). This CDR3 comprises 16 residues. V gave up 4 bases and J gave up 3 bases; unmatched junction bases: 6. As DNA, the CDR3 is TGTGCCAGCAGCCGCAAACTAGCGGGAGACTACAATGAGCAGTTCTTC. Protein: CASSRKLAGDYNEQFF.

The chain is built from TRBV24-1 and TRBJ2-5; TRBD2 matches 10 bases. The germline gives CDR1 KGHDR, CDR2 SFDVKD. The J segment lost 4 bases and the V segment lost 6 bases, leaving 7 bases of the junction unmatched. CDR3 length equals 15 residues. In nucleotides, the CDR3 is TGTGCCACCAGTTATGGGCTAGCGGGAGTAGAGACCCAGTACTTC. This gives the protein CATSYGLAGVETQYF.

Concerning this clonotype itself: It differs at one base from a far larger clone, so likely a read error. The chain couples TRBV5-1 to TRBJ2-3, with TRBD2 identical over 11 bases. The germline gives CDR1 SGHRS, CDR2 YFSETQ. The CDR3 spans 16 residues. CDR3 DNA: TGTGCCAGCAGCTTTCGACTAGCGGGAAGCACAGATACGGAGTATTTT. Protein sequence: CASSFRLAGSTDTEYF.

V usage is TRBV15 and J usage is TRBJ2-3; 7 bases align to TRBD1. Germline V gene lookup returns CDR1 LNHNV and CDR2 YYDKDF (reference sequence). Trimming took 4 bases from V and 8 from J; bases not matched to a gene: 18. The CDR3 is 17 amino acids. The CDR3 protein is CATSTSRQGPLFCTQYF. CDR3 coding DNA: TGTGCCACCAGCACGTCTAGACAGGGACCCCTATTTTGTACGCAGTATTTT.

This clonotype was recorded at least ten times. V is TRBV13 and J is TRBJ2-7, with 8 positions matching TRBD1. The CDR3 consists of 14 residues. Germline V gene lookup returns CDR1 PRHDT and CDR2 FYEKMQ (reference sequence). V lost 4 bases and J lost 2; bases outside the gene matches: 4. The CDR3 region is CASSSGTGTYEQYF. The CDR3 DNA is TGTGCCAGCAGCTCCGGGACAGGCACCTACGAGCAGTACTTC.